A single sample is the source of the 30 T cell receptor beta chains below, sequenced in a study of long-term antiretroviral therapy in people with HIV (dated by TCRdb to about 2022). The immunoSEQ hsTCRB v3.0 assay was used at survey level resolution to sequence the TRB variable region. The table comes from immuneACCESS by way of TCRdb, which keeps in-frame sequences with V and J called. Part of the clones is missing from these tables; in studies checked, under half for an unresolved V gene and the rest for unknown reasons. The table for this sample lists about 28,000 clones; roughly 80% of them were counted only once. In total, the top ten clones hold roughly 7.5% of the sample. Sequences were derived from unsorted PBMCs, sampled 0.3 years after starting antiretroviral therapy. The receptors come from a man aged 35 to 55 with HIV.

This clone was seen just once. The rearrangement links TRBV29-1 to TRBJ2-1, with TRBD1 identical over 10 bases. The V gene end was trimmed by 4 bases and the J gene end by 6 bases; junction bases not matched to a gene: 9. In germline, CDR1 is SQVTM, CDR2 ANQGSEA. CDR3 size: 15 residues. The CDR3 region is CSVVSGQGNTNEQFF. In DNA form, the CDR3 reads TGCAGCGTTGTATCGGGACAGGGGAATACCAATGAGCAGTTCTTC.

The V call is TRBV7-2, the J call TRBJ1-2, with D possibly being TRBD1 (5 bases). Looked up from germline, CDR1 is SGHTA and CDR2 is FQGNSA. V was clipped by 2 bases and J by 5 bases, with 15 bases between them. The CDR3 has 15 residues. CDR3 amino acids: CASSLHERGVYGYTF. The CDR3 DNA reads TGTGCCAGCAGCTTACATGAGAGGGGCGTTTATGGCTACACCTTC.

The gene calls are TRBV6-6 and TRBJ2-1; TRBD1 aligns across 7 bases. V was clipped by 7 bases and J by 1 base; unmatched bases: 7. This CDR3 contains 15 residues. The V gene's germline CDR1 is MNHNY and CDR2 SVGAGI (reference sequence). CDR3: CASTRRGYSYNEQFF. In nucleotides, the CDR3 is TGTGCCAGCACCCGCAGGGGGTATTCCTACAATGAGCAGTTCTTC.

This clone was found once. The chain carries TRBV5-1 and TRBJ2-4; TRBD1 agrees at 11 bases. The CDR3 contains 15 residues. The trim removed 5 bases at V and 6 bases at J, leaving 7 bases unmatched. Germline CDR1 SGHRS, CDR2 YFSETQ. The CDR3 region has the DNA TGCGCCAGCAGTCACACCGGGACAGGGGGAAACATTCAGTACTTC. This encodes CASSHTGTGGNIQYF.

The rearrangement uses TRBV7-9 and TRBJ2-7; possibly TRBD2 for D (5 bases). The germline V gene encodes CDR1 SEHNR and CDR2 FQNEAQ (reference sequence). The CDR3 is made up of 15 amino acids. Trimming cost V 4 bases and J 2 bases, with 15 bases left between them. The CDR3 region has the DNA TGTGCCAGCAGCTCCGGACTCCTCTTAACCTACGAGCAGTACTTC. Residues: CASSSGLLLTYEQYF.

The J gene is TRBJ1-1, the V gene TRBV20-1, with D unresolved. This CDR3 has 11 amino acids. CDR1 DFQATT and CDR2 SNEGSKA come from the germline V gene (reference sequence). The V end was cut by 6 bases, the J end by 2 bases, with 7 bases between. The CDR3 coding sequence is TGCAGTGCCGGGATCAACACTGAAGCTTTCTTT. Its translation is CSAGINTEAFF.

The chain recombines TRBV6-1 with TRBJ1-4, with a possible D match to TRBD1 (5 bases). Trimming took 4 bases from V and 0 from J, leaving 12 bases between them. CDR1 is MNHNS, CDR2 SASEGT, per germline. The CDR3 is 16 amino acids. CDR3 sequence reads: CASSGWDGTTNEKLFF. CDR3 in DNA: TGTGCCAGCAGTGGATGGGACGGAACAACTAATGAAAAACTGTTTTTT.

V is TRBV11-3 and J is TRBJ2-1; 7 positions match TRBD2. Germline CDR1 reads SGHNT; CDR2 reads YENEEA. J gave up 7 bases and V 5 bases, and 8 bases lay outside the gene matches. This CDR3 has 14 residues. This CDR3 reads CASSRWEGGNEQFF. Written as DNA, the CDR3 is TGTGCCAGCAGCCGATGGGAGGGTGGGAATGAGCAGTTCTTC.

The chain uses TRBV4-1 and TRBJ1-2; 8 nucleotides line up with TRBD1. V was clipped by 3 bases and J by 7 bases; unmatched bases: 10. The germline V gene encodes CDR1 MGHRA and CDR2 YSYEKL. The CDR3 extends over 15 amino acids. The CDR3, as DNA: TGCGCCAGCAGCCAGGTACAGGGGGAGAAAAGTGGCTACACCTTC. Its translation: CASSQVQGEKSGYTF.

The CDR3 nucleotides read TGTGCCTCCTTCTGGGGGAATGAGCAGTTCTTC. It encodes CASFWGNEQFF. The chain has TRBV30 and TRBJ2-1; D may match TRBD1 or TRBD2 (5 bases each). Trimming cost V 7 bases and J 7 bases, with 11 bases left between them. The CDR3 spans 11 residues. Germline loops: CDR1 GTSNPN, CDR2 SVGIG (reference sequence).

The chain recombines TRBV20-1 with TRBJ2-7; D is ambiguous. V shed 6 bases and J shed 7 bases, with 10 bases lying between them. Germline-derived CDR1 and CDR2 are DFQATT and SNEGSKA (reference sequence). The CDR3 extends over 10 amino acids. CDR3 amino acids: CSASYPEQYF. The CDR3 nucleotides read TGCAGTGCCTCTTACCCTGAGCAGTACTTC.

Written as DNA, the CDR3 is TGTGCCAGCAGTTTAACGGCTGGGGCCAACGTCCTGACTTTC. Translating gives CASSLTAGANVLTF. The chain carries TRBV27 and TRBJ2-6; D is ambiguous. This CDR3 comprises 14 residues. V lost 2 bases, J lost 2 bases, and 4 bases lay in between. Germline lookup yields CDR1 MNHEY and CDR2 SMNVEV (reference sequence).

The chain employs TRBV9 and TRBJ2-3, with no clear D. With 3 bases removed from V and 2 bases from J, the gap between germline ends came to 10 bases. The CDR3 has 14 amino acids. Germline-derived CDR1 and CDR2 are SGDLS and YYNGEE. Here the CDR3 reads CASSEGRSTDTQYF. CDR3 sequence (DNA): TGTGCCAGCAGCGAGGGCAGATCCACAGATACGCAGTATTTT.

The chain couples TRBV6-5 to TRBJ2-7; 10 bases match TRBD1. This CDR3 region has 15 residues. The ends lost 5 bases at V and 1 base at J; junction bases unmatched: 5. Looked up from germline, CDR1 is MNHEY and CDR2 is SVGAGI. DNA of the CDR3: TGTGCCAGCAGTCAGGACAGGGGGTTTTCCTACGAGCAGTACTTC. Translating gives CASSQDRGFSYEQYF.

The chain couples TRBV19 to TRBJ1-5; D unresolved. Trimming shortened V by 0 bases and J by 0 bases, and 9 bases separated the two germline ends. There are 16 residues in the CDR3. Germline V gives CDR1 LNHDA, CDR2 SQIVND (reference sequence). This CDR3 reads CASSIEQIYSNQPQHF. CDR3 bases: TGTGCCAGTAGTATAGAACAGATTTATAGCAATCAGCCCCAGCATTTT.

The J gene is TRBJ2-5, the V gene TRBV18; possibly TRBD1 or TRBD2 for D (7 bases each). The V gene's germline CDR1 is KGHSH and CDR2 LQKENI. Deletions cut 3 bases from V and 5 bases from J, with 16 bases between. The CDR3 consists of 15 residues. The CDR3 loop is CASSPTTGDYETQYF. CDR3 DNA sequence: TGTGCCAGCTCACCGACCACAGGGGACTACGAGACCCAGTACTTC.

The J gene is TRBJ1-5, the V gene TRBV4-3; no definite D call. The germline gives CDR1 LGHNA, CDR2 YSLEER. CDR3 length equals 17 residues. The germline V and J ends were trimmed by 3 bases and 5 bases, with 20 bases remaining between them. CDR3 region: CASSHRRGELQDQPQHF. The CDR3 DNA follows: TGCGCCAGCAGCCATCGCCGTGGGGAGCTACAAGATCAGCCCCAGCATTTT.

The chain uses TRBV6-6 and TRBJ1-2, with 8 bases lining up with TRBD1. With 6 bases clipped from V and 7 bases from J, the junction kept 7 bases outside the gene matches. This CDR3 has 13 amino acids. Germline loops: CDR1 MNHNY, CDR2 SVGAGI (reference sequence). CDR3: CASSLGQGGGYTF. CDR3 DNA: TGTGCCAGCAGCCTAGGACAGGGTGGTGGCTACACCTTC.

V and J are TRBV6-6 and TRBJ1-2; TRBD1 might be the D (5 bases). The CDR3 consists of 13 residues. Trimming left V 0 bases short and J 8 bases short, with 10 bases between. The germline gives CDR1 MNHNY, CDR2 SVGAGI (reference sequence). CDR3 loop: CASSYSSGSGYTF. The CDR3 DNA reads TGTGCCAGCAGTTACTCCTCAGGGAGCGGCTACACCTTC.

The CDR3 reads CASGILATLRYTF. Written as DNA, the CDR3 is TGTGCCAGCGGGATACTGGCAACCCTTAGGTACACCTTC. This sequence joins TRBV6-5 and TRBJ1-2; D gene ambiguous. Germline V gene lookup returns CDR1 MNHEY and CDR2 SVGAGI. The germline V and J ends were trimmed by 8 bases and 11 bases, with 21 bases remaining between them. The CDR3 has 13 amino acids.

The chain joins TRBV5-1 to TRBJ2-7, with 10 positions matching TRBD2. The CDR3 runs 14 residues. V lost 5 bases and J lost 0; bases outside the gene matches: 2. CDR1 and CDR2 from the germline V gene are SGHRS and YFSETQ. The CDR3 is CASRPSGSSYEQYF. In DNA form, the CDR3 reads TGCGCCAGCAGGCCTAGCGGGAGCTCCTACGAGCAGTACTTC.

The chain joins TRBV29-1 to TRBJ2-5; D gene ambiguous. V lost 2 bases and J lost 5, with 15 bases in between. The CDR3 runs 14 residues. The V gene's germline CDR1 is SQVTM and CDR2 ANQGSEA. The CDR3 coding sequence is TGCAGCGTTGAAAAGGTCTTTCAGAGGGAGACCCAGTACTTC. Protein sequence: CSVEKVFQRETQYF.

This clone came up a few times. V usage is TRBV9 and J usage is TRBJ2-3; 11 nucleotides match TRBD2. Trimming took 0 bases from V and 1 from J; bases not matched to a gene: 4. Germline values: CDR1 SGDLS, CDR2 YYNGEE. The CDR3 runs to 17 residues. CDR3 DNA sequence: TGTGCCAGCAGCGTAGGGGCTAGCGGGGGGCGCACAGATACGCAGTATTTT. It codes for CASSVGASGGRTDTQYF.

V gene TRBV5-1 combines with J gene TRBJ2-3, with 9 bases that match TRBD2. Trimming at V came to 9 bases and at J to 1 base, leaving 12 bases not matched to a gene. The V gene's germline CDR1 is SGHRS and CDR2 YFSETQ. The CDR3 loop spans 16 amino acids. CDR3 in amino acids: CATPLAGHSGTDTQYF. CDR3 DNA sequence: TGCGCCACCCCCCTAGCGGGGCATTCGGGCACAGATACGCAGTATTTT.

This clone was recorded a few times. V and J are TRBV4-2 and TRBJ1-5; D possibly corresponds to TRBD1 (5 bases). The CDR3 totals 15 residues. The V gene lost 5 bases and the J gene lost 0 bases, with 11 bases spanning the gap. The V gene's germline CDR1 is LGHNA and CDR2 YNFKEQ. CDR3 coding DNA: TGTGCCAGCAGCGGGGACGGCTATAGCAATCAGCCCCAGCATTTT. Protein product: CASSGDGYSNQPQHF.

V usage is TRBV14 and J usage is TRBJ2-5; D remains unclear. This CDR3 has 12 residues. Germline assignment: CDR1 SGHDN and CDR2 FVKESK. V was clipped by 3 bases and J by 4 bases, with 6 bases between them. The CDR3 is CASSHLLETQYF. DNA of the CDR3: TGTGCCAGCAGCCATCTCCTAGAGACCCAGTACTTC.

The CDR3 nucleotides read TGTGCCAGCAGCCCCAGAGCTAGCGGGGTTTACGAGCAGTACTTC. Protein: CASSPRASGVYEQYF. J is TRBJ2-7 and V is TRBV7-9, with 9 positions matching TRBD2. J was trimmed by 4 bases and V by 5 bases; bases with no gene match: 9. The CDR3 runs 15 residues. Germline V gene data show CDR1 as SEHNR and CDR2 as FQNEAQ (reference sequence).

The chain links TRBV27 to TRBJ1-4; a weak D match, TRBD1 (6 bases). Germline CDR1 is MNHEY and CDR2 is SMNVEV (reference sequence). V was cut by 5 bases and J by 7 bases, with 11 bases left in between. This CDR3 has 13 residues. The CDR3 here is CASSRGGLEKLFF. CDR3 coding DNA: TGTGCCAGCAGTCGTGGGGGCCTTGAAAAACTGTTTTTT.

The rearrangement uses TRBV9 and TRBJ2-2; perhaps TRBD2 as D (6 bases). The CDR3 totals 15 residues. V was cut by 0 bases and J by 5 bases, with 11 bases left in between. Germline CDR1 SGDLS, CDR2 YYNGEE. CDR3 sequence (DNA): TGTGCCAGCAGCGTAGGGGGAGGACAAACCGGGGAGCTGTTTTTT. Its translation: CASSVGGGQTGELFF.

The chain recombines TRBV28 with TRBJ1-4; a weak D match, TRBD1 (5 bases). Per germline, CDR1 MDHEN and CDR2 SYDVKM. The CDR3 length is 13 residues. The germline V and J ends were trimmed by 7 bases and 6 bases, with 12 bases remaining between them. CDR3: CASKPGSHEKLFF. The CDR3 DNA is TGTGCCAGCAAACCAGGGTCCCATGAAAAACTGTTTTTT.